The 16 T cell receptor beta chains listed next were all sequenced from one sample in a study of blood T cell repertoires in COVID-19. TCRdb keeps only in-frame clones here, not all; method: immunoSEQ multiplex PCR. Of roughly 250,000 clones in the sample, 70% to 90% were seen once. What was sequenced was peripheral blood. The receptor set was obtained from a middle-aged woman with acute or convalescent COVID-19.

The chain carries TRBV12-5 and TRBJ1-5, with D perhaps matching TRBD1 (5 bases). Germline CDR1 LGHNT, CDR2 FRNRAP. The CDR3 covers 17 residues. Trimming removed 2 bases from V and 0 bases from J, with 14 bases in between. The CDR3 here is CASGLFTGGYSNQPQHF. DNA of the CDR3: TGTGCTAGTGGTTTGTTCACTGGGGGGTATAGCAATCAGCCCCAGCATTTT. Complete variable domain (other parts from reference TRBV12-5 and TRBJ1-5): DARVTQTPRHKVTEMGQEVTMRCQPILGHNTVFWYRQTMMQGLELLAYFRNRAPLDDSGMPKDRFSAEMPDATLATLKIQPSEPRDSAVYFCASGLFTGGYSNQPQHFGDGTRLSIL.

This clone was detected only once. Other DNA sequences in the same sample also yield this CDR3. The chain uses TRBV12-5 and TRBJ1-5, with 8 bases fitting TRBD1. The CDR3 extends over 14 amino acids. With 2 bases clipped from V and 6 bases from J, the junction kept 3 bases outside the gene matches. Germline CDR1 reads LGHNT; CDR2 reads FRNRAP. CDR3 nucleotide sequence: TGTGCTAGTGGTTTGACAGGGGGAGGTCAGCCCCAGCATTTT. Amino acids: CASGLTGGGQPQHF.

The rearrangement links TRBV6-5 to TRBJ1-2, with 12 bases fitting TRBD1. The germline CDR1 and CDR2 sequences are MNHEY and SVGAGI. This CDR3 comprises 14 residues. J gave up 8 bases and V 4 bases, and 5 bases lay outside the gene matches. The CDR3 DNA reads TGTGCCAGCAGTTCGGGACAGGGGGCATGGGGCTACACCTTC. Protein: CASSSGQGAWGYTF.

The chain recombines TRBV24-1 with TRBJ1-1; TRBD1 matches 7 bases. The CDR3 runs to 15 residues. CDR1 is KGHDR, CDR2 SFDVKD, per germline. Trimming cost V 9 bases and J 0 bases; bases outside gene matches: 9. The CDR3 reads CATSLKQGLNTEAFF. CDR3 nucleotides: TGTGCCACCTCCCTTAAACAGGGGTTGAACACTGAAGCTTTCTTT.

This clone has a handful of counts. The V and J genes are TRBV6-5 and TRBJ2-3; 14 nucleotides align to TRBD2. CDR3 length: 14 residues. Germline V CDR1 and CDR2: MNHEY, SVGAGI. J lost 3 bases, V lost 10 bases, and 3 bases had no gene match. CDR3 sequence: CATGTSGGTDTQYF. As DNA, the CDR3 is TGTGCCACCGGGACTAGCGGGGGTACAGATACGCAGTATTTT.

The chain carries TRBV10-3 and TRBJ1-1, with D perhaps matching TRBD1 (5 bases). Trimming left V 4 bases short and J 0 bases short, with 12 bases between. This CDR3 is 15 amino acids long. The germline gives CDR1 ENHRY, CDR2 SYGVKD. CDR3 DNA sequence: TGTGCCATCAGTGGGTCGGCAGGGATGAACACTGAAGCTTTCTTT. Translated: CAISGSAGMNTEAFF.

The chain uses TRBV5-5 and TRBJ2-6, with 8 positions matching TRBD2. V lost 2 bases and J lost 0; bases outside the gene matches: 7. This CDR3 is 18 amino acids long. Germline V gene data show CDR1 as SGHKS and CDR2 as YYEKEE (reference sequence). The CDR3 sequence: CASSFAGAGASGANVLTF. The CDR3 DNA reads TGTGCCAGCAGCTTTGCGGGAGCGGGGGCCTCTGGGGCCAACGTCCTGACTTTC.

This clone was counted only a few times. The J gene is TRBJ1-6, the V gene TRBV21-1; the tabulated D call, TRBD1, remains unverified against the DNA. TRBV21-1 is tagged as a pseudogene. The length of the CDR3 is 18 residues. CDR3 amino acids: CASSKEGLTGFLEFTLHF. In DNA form, the CDR3 reads TGTGCCAGCAGCAAAGAGGGCCTCACAGGGTTCCTTGAATTTACCCTCCACTTT.

The chain joins TRBV5-1 to TRBJ1-1; no definite D call. Trimming removed 5 bases at V and 6 bases at J, with 14 bases between. The CDR3 has 13 residues. CDR1 SGHRS and CDR2 YFSETQ come from the germline V gene. The CDR3 DNA reads TGCGCCAGCAGAGAGGCTGAGGAGGCTGAAGCTTTCTTT. Residues: CASREAEEAEAFF.

The chain recombines TRBV19 with TRBJ1-6; the D is unclear. The CDR3 extends over 12 amino acids. CDR1 LNHDA and CDR2 SQIVND come from the germline V gene (reference sequence). The V gene lost 4 bases and the J gene lost 10 bases, with 8 bases spanning the gap. CDR3 sequence: CASSRFGSPLHF. The CDR3, as DNA: TGTGCCAGTAGTAGATTCGGGTCACCCCTCCACTTT.

The chain joins TRBV6-5 to TRBJ2-5, with D possibly TRBD2 on 6 matching bases. Trimming cost V 8 bases and J 4 bases, with 11 bases left between them. Germline CDR1 MNHEY, CDR2 SVGAGI. The CDR3 spans 12 residues. The CDR3 DNA sequence: TGTGCCAGCGCCCTCGGGGGAGAGACCCAGTACTTC. This translates into CASALGGETQYF.

The V call is TRBV20-1, the J call TRBJ1-1, with D perhaps TRBD1 (6 bases). Per the germline V gene, CDR1 is DFQATT and CDR2 is SNEGSKA (reference sequence). The length of the CDR3 is 10 residues. Here the CDR3 reads CNTGREEAFF. The CDR3 DNA reads as TGCAACACAGGGAGAGAGGAAGCTTTCTTT.

The chain joins TRBV27 to TRBJ1-6; D not resolved. Germline assignment: CDR1 MNHEY and CDR2 SMNVEV (reference sequence). Trimming left V 6 bases short and J 7 bases short, with 13 bases between. The CDR3 contains 14 residues. This CDR3 reads CASSQVWANSPLHF. The CDR3 DNA sequence: TGTGCCAGCAGCCAAGTTTGGGCAAATTCACCCCTCCACTTT.

The chain joins TRBV19 to TRBJ1-5; no clear D. The germline CDR1 and CDR2 sequences are LNHDA and SQIVND (reference sequence). The CDR3 runs to 12 residues. V was clipped by 5 bases and J by 6 bases, with 8 bases between them. The CDR3 coding sequence is TGTGCCAGTAGTGCCCCGGGTCAGCCCCAGCATTTT. It encodes CASSAPGQPQHF.

This clone occurred once. The chain has TRBV9 and TRBJ1-5, with 12 bases identical to TRBD1. The V gene's germline CDR1 is SGDLS and CDR2 YYNGEE. CDR3 length: 15 amino acids. Trimming cost V 3 bases and J 6 bases; bases outside gene matches: 4. The CDR3 bases are TGTGCCAGCAGCGCGGGACAGGGGGCAAGTCAGCCCCAGCATTTT. This translates into CASSAGQGASQPQHF. Supplemented by reference TRBV9 and TRBJ1-5, the full variable domain reads DSGVTQTPKHLITATGQRVTLRCSPRSGDLSVYWYQQSLDQGLQFLIQYYNGEERAKGNILERFSAQQFPDLHSELNLSSLELGDSALYFCASSAGQGASQPQHFGDGTRLSIL.

This chain joins TRBV19 and TRBJ1-5; the match to TRBD1 covers 9 bases. The V and J ends lost 6 bases and 11 bases, in that order; junction bases with no gene match: 14. This CDR3 comprises 15 residues. The V gene's germline CDR1 is LNHDA and CDR2 SQIVND (reference sequence). CDR3: CASSGGTGPTEAQHF. The CDR3 nucleotides are TGTGCCAGTAGCGGCGGGACAGGGCCCACCGAGGCCCAGCATTTT.